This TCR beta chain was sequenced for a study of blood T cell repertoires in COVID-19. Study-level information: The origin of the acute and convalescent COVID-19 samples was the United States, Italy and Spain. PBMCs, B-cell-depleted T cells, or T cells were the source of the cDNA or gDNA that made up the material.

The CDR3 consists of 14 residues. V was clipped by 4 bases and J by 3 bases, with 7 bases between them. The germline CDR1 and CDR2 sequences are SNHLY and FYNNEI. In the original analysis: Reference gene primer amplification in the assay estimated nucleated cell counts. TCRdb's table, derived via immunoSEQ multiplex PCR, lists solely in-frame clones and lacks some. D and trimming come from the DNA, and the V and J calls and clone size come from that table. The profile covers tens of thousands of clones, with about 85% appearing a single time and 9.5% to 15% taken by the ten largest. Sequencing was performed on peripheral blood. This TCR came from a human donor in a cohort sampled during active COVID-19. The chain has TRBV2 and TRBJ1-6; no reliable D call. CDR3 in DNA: TGTGCCAGCAGTGTCGGGGTCTATAATTCACCCCTCCACTTT. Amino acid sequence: CASSVGVYNSPLHF.